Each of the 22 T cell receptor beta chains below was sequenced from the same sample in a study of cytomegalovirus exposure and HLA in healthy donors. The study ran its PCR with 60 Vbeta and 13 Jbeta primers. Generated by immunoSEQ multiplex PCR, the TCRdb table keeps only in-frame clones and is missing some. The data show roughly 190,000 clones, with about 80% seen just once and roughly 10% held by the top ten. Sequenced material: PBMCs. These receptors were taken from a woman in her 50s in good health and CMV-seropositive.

CDR3 DNA: TGTGCCAGCTCACCGTCTCTGGGCCACGCTTTAGCCTACGAGCAGTACTTC. It encodes CASSPSLGHALAYEQYF. The chain couples TRBV18 to TRBJ2-7; D is uncertain. V lost 3 bases and J lost 2, with 20 bases in between. The CDR3 loop spans 17 amino acids. Germline CDR1 KGHSH, CDR2 LQKENI. The whole variable domain, remainder taken from reference TRBV18 and TRBJ2-7, is NAGVMQNPRHLVRRRGQEARLRCSPMKGHSHVYWYRQLPEEGLKFMVYLQKENIIDESGMPKERFSAEFPKEGPSILRIQQVVRGDSAAYFCASSPSLGHALAYEQYFGPGTRLTVT.

CDR3 in DNA: TGTGCCAGCGAAAAAGCGGGGACAGCCAAAAACATTCAGTACTTC. Protein: CASEKAGTAKNIQYF. The genes are TRBV6-5 and TRBJ2-4; 7 positions agree with TRBD2. The CDR3 extends over 15 amino acids. From germline, CDR1 is MNHEY and CDR2 SVGAGI. The V gene end was trimmed by 8 bases and the J gene end by 0 bases; junction bases not matched to a gene: 7.

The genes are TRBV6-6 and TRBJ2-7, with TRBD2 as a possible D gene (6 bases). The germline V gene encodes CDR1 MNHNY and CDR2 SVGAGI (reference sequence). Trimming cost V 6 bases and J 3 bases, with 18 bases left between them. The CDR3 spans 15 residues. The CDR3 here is CASRTGRQGSYEQYF. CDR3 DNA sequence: TGTGCCAGCAGGACGGGGAGGCAGGGAAGCTACGAGCAGTACTTC.

CDR3 protein: CASSLVLGELFF. DNA of the CDR3: TGTGCCAGCAGCTTAGTTCTCGGGGAGCTGTTTTTT. The V gene is TRBV7-2, the J gene TRBJ2-2; no clear D gene. With 1 base removed from V and 7 bases from J, the gap between germline ends came to 4 bases. The CDR3 is 12 residues long. Per the germline V gene, CDR1 is SGHTA and CDR2 is FQGNSA.

CDR3 sequence: CASSGGGWGNQPQHF. The DNA of the CDR3 is TGTGCCAGCAGTGGGGGGGGCTGGGGCAATCAGCCCCAGCATTTT. V usage is TRBV2 and J usage is TRBJ1-5; D is perhaps TRBD1 (6 bases). The germline gives CDR1 SNHLY, CDR2 FYNNEI. V lost 4 bases to trimming and J lost 2 bases, with 12 bases between them. The CDR3 has 15 residues. The full variable domain, completed using reference TRBV2 and TRBJ1-5, is EPEVTQTPSHQVTQMGQEVILRCVPISNHLYFYWYRQILGQKVEFLVSFYNNEISEKSEIFDDQFSVERPDGSNFTLKIRSTKLEDSAMYFCASSGGGWGNQPQHFGDGTRLSIL.

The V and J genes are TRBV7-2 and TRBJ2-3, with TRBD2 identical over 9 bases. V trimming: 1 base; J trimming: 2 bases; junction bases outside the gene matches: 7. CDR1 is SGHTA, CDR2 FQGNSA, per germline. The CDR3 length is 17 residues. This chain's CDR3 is CASSLDRLAGFTDTQYF. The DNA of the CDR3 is TGTGCCAGCAGCTTAGATAGGCTAGCGGGGTTCACAGATACGCAGTATTTT.

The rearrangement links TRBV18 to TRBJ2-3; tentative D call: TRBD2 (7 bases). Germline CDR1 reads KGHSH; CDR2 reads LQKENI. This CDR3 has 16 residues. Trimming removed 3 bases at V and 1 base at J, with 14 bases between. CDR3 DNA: TGTGCCAGCTCACCTCGGGGGGCCGGGGGCACAGATACGCAGTATTTT. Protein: CASSPRGAGGTDTQYF.

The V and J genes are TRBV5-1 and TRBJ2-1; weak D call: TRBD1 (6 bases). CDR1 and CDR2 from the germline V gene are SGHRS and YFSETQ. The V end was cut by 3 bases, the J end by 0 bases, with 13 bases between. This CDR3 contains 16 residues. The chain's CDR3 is CASSSNGGSSYNEQFF. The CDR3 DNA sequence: TGCGCCAGCAGCTCAAATGGGGGCAGCTCCTACAATGAGCAGTTCTTC.

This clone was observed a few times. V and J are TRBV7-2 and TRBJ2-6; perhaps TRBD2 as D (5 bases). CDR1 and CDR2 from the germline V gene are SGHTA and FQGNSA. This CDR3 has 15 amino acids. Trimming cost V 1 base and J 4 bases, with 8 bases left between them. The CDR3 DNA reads TGTGCCAGCAGCTTAGGAGGGTTCGGGGCCAACGTCCTGACTTTC. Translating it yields CASSLGGFGANVLTF.

The CDR3 region is CASSAPRGGSYNSPLHF. The CDR3 DNA is TGTGCCAGCAGTGCTCCTCGGGGGGGCTCCTATAATTCACCCCTCCACTTT. The V call is TRBV6-1, the J call TRBJ1-6; tentative D call: TRBD1 (5 bases). The CDR3 has 17 amino acids. Trimming cost V 4 bases and J 0 bases, with 13 bases left between them. Germline assignment: CDR1 MNHNS and CDR2 SASEGT.

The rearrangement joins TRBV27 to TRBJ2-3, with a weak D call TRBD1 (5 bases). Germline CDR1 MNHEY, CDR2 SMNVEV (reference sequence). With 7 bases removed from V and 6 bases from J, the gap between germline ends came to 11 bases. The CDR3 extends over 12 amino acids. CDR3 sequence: CASTSRVDTQYF. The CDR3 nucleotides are TGTGCCAGCACCTCCAGGGTCGATACGCAGTATTTT.

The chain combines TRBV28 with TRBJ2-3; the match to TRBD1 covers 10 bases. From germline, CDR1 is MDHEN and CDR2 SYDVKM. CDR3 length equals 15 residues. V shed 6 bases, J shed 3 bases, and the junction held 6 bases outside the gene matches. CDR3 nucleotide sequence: TGTGCCAGCAGAGGACAGGGGGATTTTACAGATACGCAGTATTTT. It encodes CASRGQGDFTDTQYF.

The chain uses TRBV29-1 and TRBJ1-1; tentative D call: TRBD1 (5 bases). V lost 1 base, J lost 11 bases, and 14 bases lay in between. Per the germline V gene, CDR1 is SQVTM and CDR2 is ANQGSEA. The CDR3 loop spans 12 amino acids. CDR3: CSVEGQGEGAFF. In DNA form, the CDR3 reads TGCAGCGTTGAAGGACAAGGGGAGGGGGCTTTCTTT.

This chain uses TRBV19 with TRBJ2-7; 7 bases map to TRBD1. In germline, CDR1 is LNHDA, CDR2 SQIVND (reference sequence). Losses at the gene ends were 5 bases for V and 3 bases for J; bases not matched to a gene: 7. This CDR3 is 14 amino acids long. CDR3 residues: CASSRQGAGYEQYF. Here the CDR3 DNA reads TGTGCCAGTAGTCGACAGGGTGCAGGCTACGAGCAGTACTTC.

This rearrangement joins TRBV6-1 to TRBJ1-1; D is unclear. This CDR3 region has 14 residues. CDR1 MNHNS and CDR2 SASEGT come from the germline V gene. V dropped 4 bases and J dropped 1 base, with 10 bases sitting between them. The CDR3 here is CASSVGGENTEAFF. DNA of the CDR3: TGTGCCAGCAGTGTTGGAGGAGAGAACACTGAAGCTTTCTTT.

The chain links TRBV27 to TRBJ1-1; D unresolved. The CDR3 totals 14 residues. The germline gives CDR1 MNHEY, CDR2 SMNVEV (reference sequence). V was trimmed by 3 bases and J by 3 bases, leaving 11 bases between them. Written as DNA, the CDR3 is TGTGCCAGCAGTTTCGACACAACTGACACTGAAGCTTTCTTT. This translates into CASSFDTTDTEAFF.

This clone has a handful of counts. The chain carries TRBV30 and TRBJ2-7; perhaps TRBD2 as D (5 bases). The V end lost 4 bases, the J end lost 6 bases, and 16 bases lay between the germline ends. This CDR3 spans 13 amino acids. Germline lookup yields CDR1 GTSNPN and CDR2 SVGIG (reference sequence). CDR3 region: CAWTRGRISEQYF. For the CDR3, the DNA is TGTGCCTGGACGAGAGGGCGGATCAGCGAGCAGTACTTC.

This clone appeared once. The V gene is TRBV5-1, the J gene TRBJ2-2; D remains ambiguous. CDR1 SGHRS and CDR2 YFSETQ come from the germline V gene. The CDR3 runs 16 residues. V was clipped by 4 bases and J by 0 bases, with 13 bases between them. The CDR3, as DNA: TGCGCCAGCAGCCCCCTCGGAGCCGCGAACACCGGGGAGCTGTTTTTT. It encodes CASSPLGAANTGELFF.

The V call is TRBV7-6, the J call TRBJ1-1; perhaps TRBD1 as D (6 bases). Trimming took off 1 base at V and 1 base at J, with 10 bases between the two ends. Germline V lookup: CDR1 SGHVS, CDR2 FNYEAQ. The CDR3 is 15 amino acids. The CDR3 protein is CASSLVSGANTEAFF. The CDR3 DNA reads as TGTGCCAGCAGCTTAGTTTCAGGGGCGAACACTGAAGCTTTCTTT.

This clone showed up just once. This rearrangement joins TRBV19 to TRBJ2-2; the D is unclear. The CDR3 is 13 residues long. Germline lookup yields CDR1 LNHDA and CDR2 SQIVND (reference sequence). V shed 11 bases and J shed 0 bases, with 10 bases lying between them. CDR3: CAGKSTNTGELFF. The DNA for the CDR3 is TGTGCCGGTAAGAGTACGAACACCGGGGAGCTGTTTTTT.

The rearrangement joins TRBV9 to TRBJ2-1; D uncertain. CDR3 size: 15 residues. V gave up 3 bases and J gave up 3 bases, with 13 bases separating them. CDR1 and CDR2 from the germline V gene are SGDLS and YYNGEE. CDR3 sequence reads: CASSATGDHYNEQFF. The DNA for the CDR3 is TGTGCCAGCAGCGCCACCGGAGACCACTACAATGAGCAGTTCTTC. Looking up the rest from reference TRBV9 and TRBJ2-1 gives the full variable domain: DSGVTQTPKHLITATGQRVTLRCSPRSGDLSVYWYQQSLDQGLQFLIQYYNGEERAKGNILERFSAQQFPDLHSELNLSSLELGDSALYFCASSATGDHYNEQFFGPGTRLTVL.

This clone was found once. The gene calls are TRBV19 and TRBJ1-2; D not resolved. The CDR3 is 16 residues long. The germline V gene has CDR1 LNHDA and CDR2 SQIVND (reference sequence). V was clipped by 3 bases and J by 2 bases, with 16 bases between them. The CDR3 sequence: CASSIGGQRANYGYTF. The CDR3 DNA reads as TGTGCCAGTAGTATTGGCGGTCAGCGAGCAAACTATGGCTACACCTTC. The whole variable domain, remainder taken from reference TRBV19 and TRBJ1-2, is DGGITQSPKYLFRKEGQNVTLSCEQNLNHDAMYWYRQDPGQGLRLIYYSQIVNDFQKGDIAEGYSVSREKKESFPLTVTSAQKNPTAFYLCASSIGGQRANYGYTFGSGTRLTVV.